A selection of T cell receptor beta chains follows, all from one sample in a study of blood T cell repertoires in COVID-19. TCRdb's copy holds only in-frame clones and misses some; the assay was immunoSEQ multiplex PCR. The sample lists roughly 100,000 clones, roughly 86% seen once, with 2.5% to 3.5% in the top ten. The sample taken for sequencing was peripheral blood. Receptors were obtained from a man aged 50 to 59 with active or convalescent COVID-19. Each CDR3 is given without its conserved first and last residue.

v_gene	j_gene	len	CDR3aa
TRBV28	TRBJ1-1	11	ASSPPAGTEAF
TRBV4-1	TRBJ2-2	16	ASSLQPNRGVNTGELF
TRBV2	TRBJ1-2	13	ASSEMGAAKGGYT
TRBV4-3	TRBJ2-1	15	ASSQDILQGAGNEQF
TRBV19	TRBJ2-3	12	ASSLGLGTDTQY
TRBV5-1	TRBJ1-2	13	ASSLAPEGYYGYT
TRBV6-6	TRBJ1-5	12	ASSFPEGNQPQH
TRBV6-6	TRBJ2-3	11	ASRGGNTDTQY
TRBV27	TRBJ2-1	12	ASSSGQQYNEQF
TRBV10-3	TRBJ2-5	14	AISDTARGREETQY
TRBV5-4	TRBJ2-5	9	ASSIRETQY
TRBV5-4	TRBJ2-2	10	ASRLDTGELF
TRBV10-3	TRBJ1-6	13	AISEQGADNSPLH
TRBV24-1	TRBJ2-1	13	ATSSTGASYNEQF
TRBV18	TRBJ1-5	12	ASRGQDSNQPQH
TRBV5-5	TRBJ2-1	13	ASRRTGGAYNEQF
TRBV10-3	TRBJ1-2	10	AISDRGDGYT
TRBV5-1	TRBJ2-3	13	ASSPGWAPTDTQY
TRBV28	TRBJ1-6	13	ASSSLQASGAPLH
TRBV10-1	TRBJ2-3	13	ASSGGTGGTDTQY
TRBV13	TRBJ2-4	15	ASSLRGAGAAKNIQY
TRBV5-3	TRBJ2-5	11	ARSITEKETQY